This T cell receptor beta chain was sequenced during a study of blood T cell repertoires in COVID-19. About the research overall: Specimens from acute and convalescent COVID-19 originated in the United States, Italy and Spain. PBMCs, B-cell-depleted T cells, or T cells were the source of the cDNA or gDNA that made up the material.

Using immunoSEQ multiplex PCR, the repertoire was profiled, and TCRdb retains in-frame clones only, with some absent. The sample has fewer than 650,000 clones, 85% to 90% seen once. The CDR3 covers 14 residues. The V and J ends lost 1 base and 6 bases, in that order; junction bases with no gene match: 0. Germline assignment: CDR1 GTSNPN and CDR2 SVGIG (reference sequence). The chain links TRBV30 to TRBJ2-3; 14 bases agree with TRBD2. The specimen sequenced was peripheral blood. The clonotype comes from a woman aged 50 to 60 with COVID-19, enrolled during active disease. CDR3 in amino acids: CAWSGLAGGDTQYF. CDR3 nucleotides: TGTGCCTGGAGTGGACTAGCGGGGGGGGATACGCAGTATTTT.